Below, one T cell receptor beta chain is given with its context. The target antigen is unknown. The data were taken from a study of beta chain features in type 1 diabetes. As every portion of the isolated RNA was reverse transcribed, the sequencing read expressed TCRB transcripts. Clones were read by immunoSEQ multiplex PCR, and TCRdb kept only the in-frame ones, dropping some. This table has 150,000 to 200,000 clones, about 13% appearing once. The study, taken as a whole, reports: For type 1 diabetes patients, VDJ junctions showed fewer insertions and more deletions. PCR might favor shorter templates, but any such skew would affect patients and controls equally. Shortening of TCRB CDR3s, moderate but significant, appeared in all four CD4+ subsets of Type 1 diabetes patients.

Germline-derived CDR1 and CDR2 are SNHLY and FYNNEI. The CDR3 totals 13 residues. V was clipped by 1 base and J by 7 bases, with 10 bases between them. A sort by CD45RO/CCR7/CD25/CD127/CD95/CD27 yielded CD4+ naive, central memory, regulatory and stem cell-like memory cells. The chain recombines TRBV2 with TRBJ2-5; D is unclear. Sequencing was carried out using central memory CD4+ T cells from blood. The receptor comes from a woman aged 18-29 years in good health. The CDR3 nucleotides read TGTGCCAGCAGTGAAGAATCAAGAGGGACCCAGTACTTC. Encoded protein: CASSEESRGTQYF.